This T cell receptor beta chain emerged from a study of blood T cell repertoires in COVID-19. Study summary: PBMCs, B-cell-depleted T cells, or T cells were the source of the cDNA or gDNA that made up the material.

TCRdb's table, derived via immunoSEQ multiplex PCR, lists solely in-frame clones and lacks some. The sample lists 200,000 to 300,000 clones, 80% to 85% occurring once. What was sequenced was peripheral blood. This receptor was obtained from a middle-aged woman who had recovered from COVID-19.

The chain's CDR3 is CASSSRQGRTPGELFF. The CDR3 DNA reads TGTGCCAGCAGCTCCCGACAGGGGAGGACCCCCGGGGAGCTGTTTTTT. The chain links TRBV13 to TRBJ2-2, with 8 bases lining up with TRBD1. This CDR3 region has 16 residues. The J segment lost 6 bases and the V segment lost 4 bases, leaving 10 bases of the junction unmatched. Germline V lookup: CDR1 PRHDT, CDR2 FYEKMQ (reference sequence).